This T cell receptor (beta chain) was captured by sequencing in a study of T cells expressing NK-cell markers. Study-level information: In sorted CD3+CD56+NKG2C+, CD3+CD56+NKG2C- and CD3+CD56-NKG2C+ T cells, TCR beta repertoires were obtained. HCMV seropositivity characterized seven of the eight sequenced donors, and seronegativity one.

The CDR3 has 12 residues. Germline CDR1 is SQVTM and CDR2 is ANQGSEA. On this clonotype: Its antigen is as yet unknown.

Synthesis of TCR beta cDNA relied on 5'RACE template switching carrying UMIs. TCRdb re-analyzed the 5' RACE reads; it lists each CDR3 protein once, without DNA. Its table lists 150,000 or so distinct CDR3 sequences. The study, taken as a whole, reports: There were several donors in whom these clonotypes also led the CD3+CD56-NKG2C+ fraction.

The sample taken for sequencing was blood T cells: a sorted CD56 or NKG2C T cell subset, CD4+ or CD8+ T cells, or bulk PBMC T cells (not recorded which). The chain links TRBV29-1 to TRBJ2-4; absent DNA, TCRdb's TRBD1 call cannot be checked. The TCR sequence derives from a woman between 18 and 70 years old in good health. CDR3 amino acids: CSAGQGWDIQYF.